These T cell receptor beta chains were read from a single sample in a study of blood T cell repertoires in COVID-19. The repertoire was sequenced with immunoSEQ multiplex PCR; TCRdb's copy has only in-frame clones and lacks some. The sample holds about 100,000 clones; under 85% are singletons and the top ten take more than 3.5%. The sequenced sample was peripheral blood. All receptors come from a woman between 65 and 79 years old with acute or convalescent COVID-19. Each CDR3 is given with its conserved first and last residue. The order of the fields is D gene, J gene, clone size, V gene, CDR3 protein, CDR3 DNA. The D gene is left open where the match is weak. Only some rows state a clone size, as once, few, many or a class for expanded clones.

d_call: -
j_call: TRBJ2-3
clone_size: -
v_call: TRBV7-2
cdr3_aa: CASSLVAGAPTDTQYF
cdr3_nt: TGTGCCAGCAGCTTAGTCGCGGGGGCTCCCACAGATACGCAGTATTTT

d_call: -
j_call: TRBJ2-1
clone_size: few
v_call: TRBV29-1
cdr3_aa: CSPLPRKPPGNEQFF
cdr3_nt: TGCAGCCCCCTCCCGAGAAAACCCCCCGGTAATGAGCAGTTCTTC

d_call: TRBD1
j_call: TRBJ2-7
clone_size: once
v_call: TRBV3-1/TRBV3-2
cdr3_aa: CASSGRTGLIYEQYF
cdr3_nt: TGTGCCAGCAGCGGCCGGACAGGTTTAATCTACGAGCAGTACTTC

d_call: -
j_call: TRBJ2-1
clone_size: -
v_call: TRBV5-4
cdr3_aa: CASSSTTSTSSYNEQFF
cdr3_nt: TGTGCCAGCAGCTCTACGACTAGTACTAGCTCCTACAATGAGCAGTTCTTC

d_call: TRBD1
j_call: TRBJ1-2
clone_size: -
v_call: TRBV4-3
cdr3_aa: CASSQDWGTGYGYTF
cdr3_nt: TGCGCCAGCAGCCAAGATTGGGGGACAGGCTATGGCTACACCTTC

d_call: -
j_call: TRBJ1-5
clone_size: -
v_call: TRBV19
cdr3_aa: CASSIGSRGGNQPQHF
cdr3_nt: TGTGCCAGTAGTATAGGGTCCAGGGGTGGCAATCAGCCCCAGCATTTT

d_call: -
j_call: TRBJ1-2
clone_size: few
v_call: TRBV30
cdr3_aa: CAWGSQGIGGYTF
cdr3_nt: TGTGCCTGGGGGTCCCAGGGTATAGGGGGCTACACCTTC

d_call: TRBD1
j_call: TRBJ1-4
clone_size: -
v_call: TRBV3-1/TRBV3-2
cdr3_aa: CASSQRQGMGEKLFF
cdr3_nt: TGTGCCAGCAGCCAAAGACAGGGAATGGGAGAAAAACTGTTTTTT

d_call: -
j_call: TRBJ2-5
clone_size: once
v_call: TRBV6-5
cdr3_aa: CASSPPGVETQYF
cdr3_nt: TGTGCCAGCAGCCCGCCCGGTGTGGAGACCCAGTACTTC

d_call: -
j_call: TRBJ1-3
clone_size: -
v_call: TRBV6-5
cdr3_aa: CASRARIRSGNTIYF
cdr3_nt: TGTGCCAGCAGGGCCAGGATCAGATCTGGAAACACCATATATTTT

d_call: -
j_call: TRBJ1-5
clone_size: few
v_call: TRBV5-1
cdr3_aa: CASSAGSGLENQPQHF
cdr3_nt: TGCGCCAGCAGCGCCGGGTCAGGGTTAGAGAATCAGCCCCAGCATTTT

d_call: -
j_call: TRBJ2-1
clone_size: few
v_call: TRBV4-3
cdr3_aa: CASSQVSGSVNEQFF
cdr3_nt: TGCGCCAGCAGCCAAGTGTCAGGTAGCGTAAATGAGCAGTTCTTC

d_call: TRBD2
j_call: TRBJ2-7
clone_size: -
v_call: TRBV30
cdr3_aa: CAWKTSGRAYEQYF
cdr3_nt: TGTGCCTGGAAGACTAGCGGGAGGGCCTACGAGCAGTACTTC

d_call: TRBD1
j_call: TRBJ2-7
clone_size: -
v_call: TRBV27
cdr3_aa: CASAPRRDRDREQYF
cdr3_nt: TGTGCCAGCGCCCCGCGCCGGGACAGGGATCGCGAGCAGTACTTC

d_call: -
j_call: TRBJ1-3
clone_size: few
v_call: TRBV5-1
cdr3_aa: CASSSTVGRREISGNTIYF
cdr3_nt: TGCGCCAGCAGCTCGACAGTTGGAAGGCGGGAAATTTCCGGAAACACCATATATTTT

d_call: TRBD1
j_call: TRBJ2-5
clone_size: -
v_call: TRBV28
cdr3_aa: CASSLEDRGGETQYF
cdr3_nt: TGTGCCAGCAGTTTAGAGGACAGGGGGGGGGAGACCCAGTACTTC

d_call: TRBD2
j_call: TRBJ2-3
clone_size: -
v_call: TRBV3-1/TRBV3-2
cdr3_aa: CASSQDQREVNTQYF
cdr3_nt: TGTGCCAGCAGCCAAGATCAGCGGGAAGTCAATACGCAGTATTTT

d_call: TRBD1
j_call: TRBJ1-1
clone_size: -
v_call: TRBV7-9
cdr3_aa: CASSTRTGGTTEAFF
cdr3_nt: TGTGCCAGCAGCACCCGGACAGGGGGGACTACTGAAGCTTTCTTT

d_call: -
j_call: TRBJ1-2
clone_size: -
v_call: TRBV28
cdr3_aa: CASSPQGKPNYGYTF
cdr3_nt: TGTGCCAGCAGTCCCCAGGGGAAACCTAACTATGGCTACACCTTC

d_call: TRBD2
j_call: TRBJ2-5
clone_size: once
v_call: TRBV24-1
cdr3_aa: CATSDRTSGGAETQYF
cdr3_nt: TGTGCCACCAGTGATAGGACTAGCGGGGGGGCGGAGACCCAGTACTTC

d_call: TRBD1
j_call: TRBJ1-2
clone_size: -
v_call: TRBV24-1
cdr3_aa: CATSDLTGTGFTRCTF
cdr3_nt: TGTGCCACCAGTGATTTGACCGGGACAGGCTTTACGAGGTGCACCTTC

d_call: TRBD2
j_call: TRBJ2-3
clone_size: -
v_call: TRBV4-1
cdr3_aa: CASSQAEFRASGGVGTQYF
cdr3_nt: TGCGCCAGCAGCCAAGCAGAGTTCCGGGCTAGCGGGGGGGTTGGTACGCAGTATTTT

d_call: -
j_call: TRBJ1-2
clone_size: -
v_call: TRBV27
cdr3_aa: CASSPHPEGWSYGYTF
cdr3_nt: TGTGCCAGCAGTCCCCACCCGGAGGGATGGAGCTATGGCTACACCTTC

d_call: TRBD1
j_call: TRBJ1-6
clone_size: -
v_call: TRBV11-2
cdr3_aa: CASSTRQGLSSPLHF
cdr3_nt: TGTGCCAGCAGCACCCGACAGGGGTTGAGTTCACCCCTCCACTTT

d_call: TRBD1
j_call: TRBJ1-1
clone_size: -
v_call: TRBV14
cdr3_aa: CASSRKTGVNTEAFF
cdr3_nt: TGTGCCAGCAGCCGAAAGACAGGGGTGAACACTGAAGCTTTCTTT

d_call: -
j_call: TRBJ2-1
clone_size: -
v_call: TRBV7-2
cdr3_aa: CASSFTPGSYNEQFF
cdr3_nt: TGTGCCAGCAGCTTTACGCCGGGCTCCTACAATGAGCAGTTCTTC

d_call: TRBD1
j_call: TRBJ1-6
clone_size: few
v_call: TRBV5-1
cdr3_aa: CASSLAWQGDHSPLHF
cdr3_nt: TGCGCCAGCAGCTTGGCCTGGCAGGGGGATCATTCACCCCTCCACTTT

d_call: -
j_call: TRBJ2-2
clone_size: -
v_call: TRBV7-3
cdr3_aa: CASSPDRTPGELFF
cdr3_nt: TGTGCCAGCAGCCCCGACAGGACGCCCGGGGAGCTGTTTTTT

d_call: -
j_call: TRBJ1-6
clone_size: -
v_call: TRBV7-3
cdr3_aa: CASSRGLDSPLHF
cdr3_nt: TGTGCCAGCAGCCGAGGGCTGGATTCACCCCTCCACTTT

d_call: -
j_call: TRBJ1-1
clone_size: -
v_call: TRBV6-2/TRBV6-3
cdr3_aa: CASSSSRTEAFF
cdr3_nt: TGTGCCAGCAGTTCCAGCAGGACTGAAGCTTTCTTT

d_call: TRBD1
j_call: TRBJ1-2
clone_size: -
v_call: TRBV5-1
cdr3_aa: CASSLSPGTGGGYTF
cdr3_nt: TGCGCCAGCAGCCTATCCCCGGGGACAGGGGGTGGCTACACCTTC

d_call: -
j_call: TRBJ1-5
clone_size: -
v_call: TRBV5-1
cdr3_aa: CASSLEGLSNQPQHF
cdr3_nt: TGCGCCAGCAGCTTGGAGGGGCTCAGCAATCAGCCCCAGCATTTT

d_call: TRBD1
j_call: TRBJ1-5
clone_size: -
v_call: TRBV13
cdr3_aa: CASSTGTVNQPQHF
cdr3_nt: TGTGCCAGCAGCACCGGGACAGTCAATCAGCCCCAGCATTTT

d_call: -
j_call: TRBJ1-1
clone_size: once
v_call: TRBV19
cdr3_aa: CASSIAVIQGWDTEAFF
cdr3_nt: TGTGCCAGTAGTATCGCTGTTATACAGGGCTGGGACACTGAAGCTTTCTTT

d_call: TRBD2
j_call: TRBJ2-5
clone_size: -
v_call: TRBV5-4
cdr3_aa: CASSLWEGGETQYF
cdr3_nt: TGTGCCAGCAGCTTGTGGGAGGGTGGAGAGACCCAGTACTTC

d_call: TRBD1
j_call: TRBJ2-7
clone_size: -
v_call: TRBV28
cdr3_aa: CASSAPGTGPYEQYF
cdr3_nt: TGTGCCAGCAGTGCCCCCGGGACAGGGCCATACGAGCAGTACTTC

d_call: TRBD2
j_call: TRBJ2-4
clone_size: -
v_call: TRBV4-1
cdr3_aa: CASSWGLAGDIQYF
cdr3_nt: TGCGCCAGCAGCTGGGGACTAGCGGGAGACATTCAGTACTTC

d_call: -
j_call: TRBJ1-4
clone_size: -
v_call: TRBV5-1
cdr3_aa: CASSPGKGEKLFF
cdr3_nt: TGCGCCAGCAGCCCAGGGAAAGGGGAAAAACTGTTTTTT